This T cell receptor (beta chain) was identified in a study of T cell clusters in autoimmune cytopenias. Study findings and constraints: Clustering suggested that physiological T cell clusters were missing in primary autoimmune cytopenia patients. TRB repertoire shifts in secondary cytopenia and chronic lymphocytic leukemia mostly reflected lymphoma, not autoimmunity. Exclusive TRB clusters were 2.5 to 3.5-fold more numerous in healthy donors than in active autoimmune hepatitis.

Multiplex touch-down PCR amplified TRB using TRB-A and TRB-B pools in one tube. Each CDR3 protein gets one entry in TCRdb, which reprocessed the multiplex PCR reads and gives no DNA. The sample yields 550 to 900 distinct CDR3 sequences, of which the top ten take up approximately 49%. Its frequency marks this clonotype as medium-sized. Its antigen is not identified. This CDR3 is built from 15 residues. Germline V lookup: CDR1 DFQATT, CDR2 SNEGSKA (reference sequence). TRB amplification used approximately 0.25 ug of peripheral blood genomic DNA. The chain has TRBV20-1 and TRBJ2-2. Sequencing was performed on peripheral blood. This receptor was taken from a human donor with an autoimmune cytopenia or autoimmune hepatitis (not recorded which). CDR3 loop: CSARDLNGRTGELFF.